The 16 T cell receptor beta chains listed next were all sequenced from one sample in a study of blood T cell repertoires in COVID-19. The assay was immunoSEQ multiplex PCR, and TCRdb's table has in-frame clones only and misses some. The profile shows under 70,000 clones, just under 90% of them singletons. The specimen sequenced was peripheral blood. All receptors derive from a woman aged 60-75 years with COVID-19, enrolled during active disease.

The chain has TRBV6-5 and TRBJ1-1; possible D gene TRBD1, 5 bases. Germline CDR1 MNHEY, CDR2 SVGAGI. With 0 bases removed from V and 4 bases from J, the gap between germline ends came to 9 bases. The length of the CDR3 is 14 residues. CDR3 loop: CASSYSGGTTEAFF. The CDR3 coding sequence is TGTGCCAGCAGTTACTCGGGGGGAACCACTGAAGCTTTCTTT.

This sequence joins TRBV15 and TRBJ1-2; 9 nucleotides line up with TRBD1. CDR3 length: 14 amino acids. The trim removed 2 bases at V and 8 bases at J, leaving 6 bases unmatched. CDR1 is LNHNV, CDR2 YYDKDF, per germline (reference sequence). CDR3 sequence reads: CATSRYGTGKGYTF. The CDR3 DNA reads TGTGCCACCAGCAGATACGGGACAGGGAAGGGCTACACCTTC. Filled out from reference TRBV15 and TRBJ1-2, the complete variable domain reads DAMVIQNPRYQVTQFGKPVTLSCSQTLNHNVMYWYQQKSSQAPKLLFHYYDKDFNNEADTPDNFQSRRPNTSFCFLDIRSPGLGDTAMYLCATSRYGTGKGYTFGSGTRLTVV.

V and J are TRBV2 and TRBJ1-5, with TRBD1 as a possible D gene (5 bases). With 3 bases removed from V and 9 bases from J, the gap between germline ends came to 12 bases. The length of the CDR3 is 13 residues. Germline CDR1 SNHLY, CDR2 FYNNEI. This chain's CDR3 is CASSDGGIRPQHF. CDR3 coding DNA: TGTGCCAGCAGTGACGGGGGTATTCGGCCCCAGCATTTT.

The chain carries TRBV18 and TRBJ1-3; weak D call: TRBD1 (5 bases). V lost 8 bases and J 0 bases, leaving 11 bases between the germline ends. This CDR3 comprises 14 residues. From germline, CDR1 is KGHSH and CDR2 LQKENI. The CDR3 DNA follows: TGTGCCAGCCGGACAACCAACTCTGGAAACACCATATATTTT. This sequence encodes CASRTTNSGNTIYF.

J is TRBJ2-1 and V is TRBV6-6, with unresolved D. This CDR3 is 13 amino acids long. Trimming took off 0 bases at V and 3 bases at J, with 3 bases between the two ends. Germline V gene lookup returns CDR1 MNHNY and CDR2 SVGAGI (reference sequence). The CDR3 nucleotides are TGTGCCAGCAGTTACTCACTCTACAATGAGCAGTTCTTC. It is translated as CASSYSLYNEQFF.

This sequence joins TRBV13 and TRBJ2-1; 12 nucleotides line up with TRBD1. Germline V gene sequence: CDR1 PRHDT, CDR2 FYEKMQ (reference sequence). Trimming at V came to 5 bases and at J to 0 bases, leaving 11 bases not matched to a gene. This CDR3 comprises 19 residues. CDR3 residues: CASSVRDRGRGSSYNEQFF. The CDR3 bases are TGTGCCAGCAGCGTCCGGGACAGGGGGCGCGGGAGCTCCTACAATGAGCAGTTCTTC.

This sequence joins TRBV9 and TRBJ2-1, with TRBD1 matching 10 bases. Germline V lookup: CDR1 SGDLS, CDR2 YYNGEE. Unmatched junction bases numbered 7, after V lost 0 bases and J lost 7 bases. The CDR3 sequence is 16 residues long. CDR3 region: CASSVGGTGVLNEQFF. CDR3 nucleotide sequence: TGTGCCAGCAGCGTAGGCGGGACAGGGGTGCTGAATGAGCAGTTCTTC.

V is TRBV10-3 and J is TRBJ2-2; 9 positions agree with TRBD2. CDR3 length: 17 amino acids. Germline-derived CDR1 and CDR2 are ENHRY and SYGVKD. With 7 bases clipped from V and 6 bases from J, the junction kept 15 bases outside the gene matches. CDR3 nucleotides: TGTGCCATCACCTCTTCCGGACTAGCGCGAGGACCCGGGGAGCTGTTTTTT. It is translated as CAITSSGLARGPGELFF.

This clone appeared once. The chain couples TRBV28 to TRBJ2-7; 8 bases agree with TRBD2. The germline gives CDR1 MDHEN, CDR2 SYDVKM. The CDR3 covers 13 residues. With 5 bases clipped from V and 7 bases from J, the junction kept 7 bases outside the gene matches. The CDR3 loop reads CASSRAGVGEQYF. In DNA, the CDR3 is TGTGCCAGCAGTAGAGCGGGAGTGGGTGAGCAGTACTTC.

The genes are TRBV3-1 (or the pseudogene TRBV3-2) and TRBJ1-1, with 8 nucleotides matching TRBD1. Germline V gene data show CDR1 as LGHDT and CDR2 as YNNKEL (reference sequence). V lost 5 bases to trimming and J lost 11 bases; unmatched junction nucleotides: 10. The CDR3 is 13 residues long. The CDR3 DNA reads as TGTGCCAGCAGCGCCGCAGGGGGCCTGGGCGCTTTCTTT. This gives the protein CASSAAGGLGAFF.

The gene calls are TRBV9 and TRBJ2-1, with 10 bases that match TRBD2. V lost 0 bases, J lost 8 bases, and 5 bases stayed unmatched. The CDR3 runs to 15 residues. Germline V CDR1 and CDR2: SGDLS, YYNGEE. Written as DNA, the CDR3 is TGTGCCAGCAGCGTAGCTAGCGGGAGTATCTATGAGCAGTTCTTC. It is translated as CASSVASGSIYEQFF.

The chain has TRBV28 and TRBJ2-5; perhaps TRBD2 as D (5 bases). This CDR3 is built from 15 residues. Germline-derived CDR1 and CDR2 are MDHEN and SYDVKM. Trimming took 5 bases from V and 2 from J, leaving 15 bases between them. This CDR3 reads CASSPLEFVQETQYF. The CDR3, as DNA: TGTGCCAGCAGTCCACTAGAGTTTGTACAAGAGACCCAGTACTTC. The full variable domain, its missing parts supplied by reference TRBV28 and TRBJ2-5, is DVKVTQSSRYLVKRTGEKVFLECVQDMDHENMFWYRQDPGLGLRLIYFSYDVKMKEKGDIPEGYSVSREKKERFSLILESASTNQTSMYLCASSPLEFVQETQYFGPGTRLLVL.

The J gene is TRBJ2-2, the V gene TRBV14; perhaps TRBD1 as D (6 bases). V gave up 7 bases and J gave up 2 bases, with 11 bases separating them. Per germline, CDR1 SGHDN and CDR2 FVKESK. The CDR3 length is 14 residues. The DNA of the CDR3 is TGTGCCAGCAACCGACAGGCTAACACCGGGGAGCTGTTTTTT. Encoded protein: CASNRQANTGELFF.

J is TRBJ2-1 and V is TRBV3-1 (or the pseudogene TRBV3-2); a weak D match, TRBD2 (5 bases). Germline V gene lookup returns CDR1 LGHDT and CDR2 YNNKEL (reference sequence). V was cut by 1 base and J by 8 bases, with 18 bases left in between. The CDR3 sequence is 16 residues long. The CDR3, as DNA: TGTGCCAGCAGCCAAGGAGGAGGTCACTCGGTCTATGAGCAGTTCTTC. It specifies CASSQGGGHSVYEQFF.

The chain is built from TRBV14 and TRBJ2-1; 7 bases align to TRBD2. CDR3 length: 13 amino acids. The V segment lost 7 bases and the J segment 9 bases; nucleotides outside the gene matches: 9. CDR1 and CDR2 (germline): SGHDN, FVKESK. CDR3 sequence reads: CASKPSGGSEQFF. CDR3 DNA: TGTGCCAGCAAACCCTCGGGCGGGAGTGAGCAGTTCTTC.

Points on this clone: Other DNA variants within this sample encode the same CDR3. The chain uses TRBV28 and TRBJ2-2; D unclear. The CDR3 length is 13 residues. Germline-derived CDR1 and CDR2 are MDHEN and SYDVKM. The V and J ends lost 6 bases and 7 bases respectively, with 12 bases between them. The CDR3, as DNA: TGTGCCAGCAGCTCCAGCGCGATCGGGGAGCTGTTTTTT. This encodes CASSSSAIGELFF.